The clone carrying this T cell receptor (beta chain) was seen a handful of times. Its antigen is still unknown. This entry belongs to a study of T-cell memory formation after mild COVID-19. Study information: Largely, the TCR clusters proved donor specific. General study points: Clones that contracted from day 15 to 85 were balanced CD4/CD8, while later expanders leaned CD4+. CD4+ clones that contracted lay mainly in CM and EM; CD8+ ones lay in EMRA.

TCRdb re-derived calls from the 5' RACE reads in MiXCR, one entry per CDR3 protein. The sample yields 270,000 or so distinct CDR3 sequences, 15% to 20% seen once. The CDR3 consists of 13 residues. Germline V gives CDR1 LNHDA, CDR2 SQIVND (reference sequence). Trimming shortened V by 7 bases and J by 10 bases, and 19 bases separated the two germline ends. The sequenced sample was PBMCs or a T cell subset sorted from them (not recorded which). The rearrangement uses TRBV19 and TRBJ1-1; D is unclear. The TCR originated in a man between 18 and 29 years old who had mild COVID-19 (a few samples of this study predate the infection). Cell type and time point are not known. The CDR3 region has the DNA TGTGCCAGTACCGCGACCGATGGGGTGGTAGCTTTCTTT. Translation gives CASTATDGVVAFF.